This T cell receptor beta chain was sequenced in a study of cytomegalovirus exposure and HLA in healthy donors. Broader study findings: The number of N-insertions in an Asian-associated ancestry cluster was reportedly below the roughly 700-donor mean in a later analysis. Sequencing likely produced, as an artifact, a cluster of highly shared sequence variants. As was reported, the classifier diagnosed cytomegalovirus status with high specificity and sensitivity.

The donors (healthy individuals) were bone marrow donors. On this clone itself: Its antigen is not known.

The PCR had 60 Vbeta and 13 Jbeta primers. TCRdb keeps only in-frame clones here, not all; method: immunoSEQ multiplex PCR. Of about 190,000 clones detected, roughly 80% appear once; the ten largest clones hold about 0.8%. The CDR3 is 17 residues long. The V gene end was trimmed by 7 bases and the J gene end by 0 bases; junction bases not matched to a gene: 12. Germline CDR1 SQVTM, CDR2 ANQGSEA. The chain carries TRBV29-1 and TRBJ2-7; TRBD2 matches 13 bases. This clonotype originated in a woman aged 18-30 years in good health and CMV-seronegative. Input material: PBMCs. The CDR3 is CSARLAGGPSSSYEQYF. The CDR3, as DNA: TGCAGCGCTAGACTAGCGGGGGGCCCTAGCTCCTCCTACGAGCAGTACTTC.